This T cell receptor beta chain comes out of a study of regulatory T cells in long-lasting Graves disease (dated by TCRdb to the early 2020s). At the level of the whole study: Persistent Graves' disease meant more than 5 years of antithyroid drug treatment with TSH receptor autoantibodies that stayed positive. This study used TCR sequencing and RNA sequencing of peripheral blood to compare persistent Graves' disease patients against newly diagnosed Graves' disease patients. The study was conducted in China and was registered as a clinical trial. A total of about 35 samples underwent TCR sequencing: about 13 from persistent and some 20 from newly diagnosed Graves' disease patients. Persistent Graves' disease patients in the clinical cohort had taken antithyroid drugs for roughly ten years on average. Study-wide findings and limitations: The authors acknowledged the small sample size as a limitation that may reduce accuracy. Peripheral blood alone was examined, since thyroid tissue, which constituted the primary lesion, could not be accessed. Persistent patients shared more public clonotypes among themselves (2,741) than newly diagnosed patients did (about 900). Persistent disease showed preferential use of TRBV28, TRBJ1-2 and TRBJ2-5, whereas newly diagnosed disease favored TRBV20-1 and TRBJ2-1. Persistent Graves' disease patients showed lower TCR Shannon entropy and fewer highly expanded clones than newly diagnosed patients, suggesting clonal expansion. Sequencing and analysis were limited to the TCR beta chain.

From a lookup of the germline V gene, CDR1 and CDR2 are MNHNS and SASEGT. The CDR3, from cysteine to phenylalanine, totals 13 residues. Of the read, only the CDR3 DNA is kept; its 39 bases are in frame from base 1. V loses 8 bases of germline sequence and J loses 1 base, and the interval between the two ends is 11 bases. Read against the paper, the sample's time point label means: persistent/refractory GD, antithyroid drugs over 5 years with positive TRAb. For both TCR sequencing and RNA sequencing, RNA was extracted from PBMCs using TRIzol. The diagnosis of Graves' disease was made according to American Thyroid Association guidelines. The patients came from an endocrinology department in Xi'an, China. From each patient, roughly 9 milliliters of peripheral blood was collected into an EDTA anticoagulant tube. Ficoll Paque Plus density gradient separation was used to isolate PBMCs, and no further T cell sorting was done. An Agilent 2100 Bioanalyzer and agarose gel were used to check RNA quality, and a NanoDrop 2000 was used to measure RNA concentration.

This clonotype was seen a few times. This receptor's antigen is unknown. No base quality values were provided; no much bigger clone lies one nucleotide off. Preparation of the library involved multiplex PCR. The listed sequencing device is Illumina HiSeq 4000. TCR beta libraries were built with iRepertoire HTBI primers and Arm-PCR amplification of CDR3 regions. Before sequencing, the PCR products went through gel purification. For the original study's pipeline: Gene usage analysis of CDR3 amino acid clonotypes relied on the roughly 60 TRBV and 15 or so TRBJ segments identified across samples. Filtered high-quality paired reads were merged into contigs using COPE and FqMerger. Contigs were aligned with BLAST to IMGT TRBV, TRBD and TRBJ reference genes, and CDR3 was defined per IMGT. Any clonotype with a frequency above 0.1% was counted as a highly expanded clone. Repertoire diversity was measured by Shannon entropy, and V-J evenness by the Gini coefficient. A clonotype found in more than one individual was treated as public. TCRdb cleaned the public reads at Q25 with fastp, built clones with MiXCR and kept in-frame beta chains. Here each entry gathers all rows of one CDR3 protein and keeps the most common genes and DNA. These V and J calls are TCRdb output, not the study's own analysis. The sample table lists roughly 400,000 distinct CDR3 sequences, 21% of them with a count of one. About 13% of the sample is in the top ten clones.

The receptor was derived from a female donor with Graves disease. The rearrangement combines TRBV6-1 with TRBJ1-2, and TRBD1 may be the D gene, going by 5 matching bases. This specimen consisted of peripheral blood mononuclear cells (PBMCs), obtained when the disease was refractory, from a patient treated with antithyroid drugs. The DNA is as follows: TGTGCCAGCGGTCTTGACAGTAACTATGGCTACACCTTC. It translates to CASGLDSNYGYTF.